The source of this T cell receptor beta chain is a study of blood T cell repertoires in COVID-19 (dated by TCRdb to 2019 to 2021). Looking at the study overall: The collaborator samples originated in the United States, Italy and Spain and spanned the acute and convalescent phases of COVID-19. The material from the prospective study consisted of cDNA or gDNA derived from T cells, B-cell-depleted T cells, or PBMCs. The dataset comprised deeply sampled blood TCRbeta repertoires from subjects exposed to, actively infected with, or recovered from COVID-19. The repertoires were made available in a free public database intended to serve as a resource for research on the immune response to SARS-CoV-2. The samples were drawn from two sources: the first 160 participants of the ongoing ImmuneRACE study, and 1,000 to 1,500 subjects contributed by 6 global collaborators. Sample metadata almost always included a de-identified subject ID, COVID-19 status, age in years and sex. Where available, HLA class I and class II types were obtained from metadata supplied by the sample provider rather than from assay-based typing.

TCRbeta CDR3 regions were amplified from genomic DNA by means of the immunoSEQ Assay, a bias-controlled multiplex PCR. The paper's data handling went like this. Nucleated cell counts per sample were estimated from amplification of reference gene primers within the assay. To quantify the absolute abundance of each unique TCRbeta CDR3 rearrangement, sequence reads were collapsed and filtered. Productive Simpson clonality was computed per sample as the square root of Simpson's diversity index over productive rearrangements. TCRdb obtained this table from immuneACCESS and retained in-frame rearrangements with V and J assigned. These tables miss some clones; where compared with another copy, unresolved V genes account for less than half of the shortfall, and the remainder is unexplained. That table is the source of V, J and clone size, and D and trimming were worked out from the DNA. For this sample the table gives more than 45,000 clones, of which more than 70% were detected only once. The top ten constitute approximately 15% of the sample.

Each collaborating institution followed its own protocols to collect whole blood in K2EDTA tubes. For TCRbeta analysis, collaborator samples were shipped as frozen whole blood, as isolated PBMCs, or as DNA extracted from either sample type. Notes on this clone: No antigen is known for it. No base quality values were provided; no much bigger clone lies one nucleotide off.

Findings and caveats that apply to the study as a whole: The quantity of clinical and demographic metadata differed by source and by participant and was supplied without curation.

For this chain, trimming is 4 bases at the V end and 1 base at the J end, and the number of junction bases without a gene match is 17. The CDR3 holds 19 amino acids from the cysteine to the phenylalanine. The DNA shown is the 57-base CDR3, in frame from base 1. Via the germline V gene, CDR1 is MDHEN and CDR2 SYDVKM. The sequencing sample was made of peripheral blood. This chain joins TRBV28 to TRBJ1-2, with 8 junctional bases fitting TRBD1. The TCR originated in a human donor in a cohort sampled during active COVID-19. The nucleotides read TGTGCCAGCAGTTCGACAGGGGCTGGTGACGAGAACTATAACTATGGCTACACCTTC. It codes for CASSSTGAGDENYNYGYTF.